These 18 T cell receptor beta chains were sequenced from one sample in a study of spatial heterogeneity in lung cancer. These TCRs' antigens remain unknown. Time point in this sample: sample taken at primary tumor resection. Study-level findings and limits: Mutation tallies in tumors tracked expanded intratumoral alpha and beta TCR counts.

TCRdb used MiXCR to reprocess the 5' RACE reads, holding one entry per CDR3 protein. The sample includes roughly 10,000 distinct CDR3 sequences, 6% to 8% of them seen just once. The starting material was lung tumor tissue, obtained at surgery. The source of these receptors is a female donor with early-stage non-small cell lung cancer.

This clonotype has a count of ten or more. This beta chain is an unintended read in a library built for alpha chains; its size means little. The V gene is TRBV5-5, the J gene TRBJ1-5, with D unclear. The CDR3 has 18 amino acids. V lost 0 bases and J 2 bases, leaving 18 bases between the germline ends. Germline lookup yields CDR1 SGHKS and CDR2 YYEKEE (reference sequence). The CDR3 sequence: CASSLGSGLGSRNQPQHF. CDR3 bases: TGTGCCAGCAGCTTGGGTAGTGGTCTGGGCTCGCGCAATCAGCCCCAGCATTTT.

By share of the sample, this clonotype is medium-sized. The library was built for alpha chains, so this beta chain is an off-target read and its size means little. The genes are TRBV3-1 and TRBJ2-1; D may be TRBD2 (6 bases). Germline V gene lookup returns CDR1 LGHDT and CDR2 YNNKEL (reference sequence). Trimming left V 0 bases short and J 5 bases short, with 20 bases between. This CDR3 has 18 amino acids. The CDR3 spells CASSQEGGIGTGHNEQFF. The CDR3 DNA sequence: TGTGCCAGCAGCCAAGAGGGGGGAATTGGTACGGGGCACAATGAGCAGTTCTTC.

With respect to this clonotype: This beta chain is off target for a library built for alpha chains, so its abundance means little. V and J are TRBV5-4 and TRBJ2-7; 10 nucleotides line up with TRBD1. Losses at the gene ends were 4 bases for V and 4 bases for J; bases not matched to a gene: 5. This CDR3 spans 14 amino acids. Germline V gene data show CDR1 as SGHNT and CDR2 as YYREEE (reference sequence). As DNA, the CDR3 is TGTGCCAGCAGCGTGACAGGGGGCGGGTACGAGCAGTACTTC. Translation gives CASSVTGGGYEQYF.

To note about this clonotype: Being off target in a library aimed at alpha chains, this beta chain has a size of little meaning. CDR3 sequence reads: CASSFTAGNTIYF. The DNA of the CDR3 is TGTGCCAGCAGCTTCACGGCTGGAAACACCATATATTTT. V is TRBV7-9 and J is TRBJ1-3; no clear D gene. The CDR3 totals 13 residues. V was shortened by 3 bases and J by 2 bases, with 5 bases between the two germline ends. CDR1 is SEHNR and CDR2 is FQNEAQ in the germline V gene (reference sequence).

This clonotype was counted at least ten times. This beta chain is a stray sequence in a library constructed for alpha chains; its clone size is not meaningful. The V and J genes are TRBV3-1 and TRBJ1-3; possibly TRBD1 for D (6 bases). The V and J ends lost 4 bases and 4 bases respectively, with 14 bases between them. Germline CDR1 and CDR2: LGHDT and YNNKEL (reference sequence). This CDR3 is 15 amino acids long. CDR3 in DNA: TGTGCCAGCAGCCCTAAGGGGGGGGGAGGAAACACCATATATTTT. Residues: CASSPKGGGGNTIYF. Drawing the rest from reference TRBV3-1 and TRBJ1-3, the complete variable domain is DTAVSQTPKYLVTQMGNDKSIKCEQNLGHDTMYWYKQDSKKFLKIMFSYNNKELIINETVPNRFSPKSPDKAHLNLHINSLELGDSAVYFCASSPKGGGGNTIYFGEGSWLTVV.

By sample share, this clonotype is medium-sized. Within a library made for alpha chains, this beta chain is off target, and its count is uninformative. The V gene is TRBV2, the J gene TRBJ2-7, with no clear D. Germline CDR1 is SNHLY and CDR2 is FYNNEI. The CDR3 is 13 amino acids. Trimming stripped 4 bases from V and 3 bases from J, with 10 bases between. The CDR3 bases are TGTGCCAGCAGTGTTATCGCAAACTACGAGCAGTACTTC. Translation: CASSVIANYEQYF.

At least ten counts were recorded for this clonotype. This beta chain represents an off-target read in a library built for alpha chains; its size is of limited meaning. The chain couples TRBV5-1 to TRBJ2-1, with 11 bases lining up with TRBD2. V trimming: 4 bases; J trimming: 9 bases; junction bases outside the gene matches: 9. Germline CDR1 reads SGHRS; CDR2 reads YFSETQ. The CDR3 contains 15 residues. CDR3 sequence (DNA): TGCGCCAGCAGCCCGTACTCCGGGACTAGCGGTGAGCAGTTCTTC. Its translation is CASSPYSGTSGEQFF.

The sample holds many counts of this clonotype. Since the library was made to target alpha chains, this beta chain is a stray read and its abundance is not meaningful. This rearrangement joins TRBV6-5 to TRBJ1-4, with D possibly TRBD1 on 5 matching bases. CDR3 length: 13 amino acids. V lost 5 bases, J lost 7 bases, and 11 bases lay in between. CDR1 is MNHEY, CDR2 SVGAGI, per germline. The CDR3 nucleotides read TGTGCCAGCAGTCCCCTTGGGGGTGAAAAACTGTTTTTT. Translation: CASSPLGGEKLFF.

This clonotype was detected ten times or more. This beta chain is an unintended read in a library built for alpha chains; its size means little. The rearrangement links TRBV20-1 to TRBJ2-1; 8 positions agree with TRBD1. V was clipped by 1 base and J by 5 bases; unmatched bases: 4. The germline V gene encodes CDR1 DFQATT and CDR2 SNEGSKA (reference sequence). This CDR3 comprises 14 residues. CDR3 DNA: TGCAGTGCTAGAGGGTACAGGGGGAACAATGAGCAGTTCTTC. Translated, it gives CSARGYRGNNEQFF.

This clonotype appeared many times. This beta chain represents an off-target read in a library built for alpha chains; its size is of limited meaning. The J gene is TRBJ1-5, the V gene TRBV7-2, with 10 bases aligning to TRBD1. V was pared by 5 bases and J by 4 bases, with 8 bases of the junction left unmatched. The CDR3 length is 16 residues. Per the germline V gene, CDR1 is SGHTA and CDR2 is FQGNSA. In DNA, the CDR3 is TGTGCCAGCAGCAAGACGACAGGGGGCTGGAATCAGCCCCAGCATTTT. This sequence encodes CASSKTTGGWNQPQHF.

This clonotype showed up many times. This beta chain is a stray sequence in a library constructed for alpha chains; its clone size is not meaningful. The chain is built from TRBV30 and TRBJ1-2; possibly TRBD1 for D (6 bases). The length of the CDR3 is 14 residues. Per germline, CDR1 GTSNPN and CDR2 SVGIG (reference sequence). V was pared by 2 bases and J by 2 bases, with 12 bases between. The chain's CDR3 is CAWSPGQFNYGYTF. DNA for the CDR3: TGTGCCTGGAGTCCAGGACAGTTCAACTATGGCTACACCTTC. The full variable domain, in which reference TRBV30 and TRBJ1-2 provide the parts outside the CDR3, is SQTIHQWPATLVQPVGSPLSLECTVEGTSNPNLYWYRQAAGRGLQLLFYSVGIGQISSEVPQNLSASRPQDRQFILSSKKLLLSDSGFYLCAWSPGQFNYGYTFGSGTRLTVV.

This clonotype was counted many times. With the library built for alpha chains, this beta chain is off target and its frequency is not meaningful. J is TRBJ2-3 and V is TRBV20-1, with 7 bases matching TRBD2. Germline V gene sequence: CDR1 DFQATT, CDR2 SNEGSKA (reference sequence). CDR3 length: 14 residues. After removal of 6 bases from V and 1 base from J, the junction contained 7 bases not matched to a gene. CDR3 residues: CSAPPSGGTDTQYF. CDR3 bases: TGCAGTGCCCCCCCTAGCGGAGGCACAGATACGCAGTATTTT.

The sample holds many counts of this clonotype. This beta chain was picked up by a library intended for alpha chains and is off target, so its count carries little meaning. The chain recombines TRBV6-1 with TRBJ2-4; D is uncertain. Germline V gene lookup returns CDR1 MNHNS and CDR2 SASEGT. Trimming stripped 1 base from V and 15 bases from J, with 13 bases between. The CDR3 consists of 12 residues. The CDR3 protein is CASSEGYSRRYF. CDR3 coding DNA: TGTGCCAGCAGTGAAGGCTACAGCCGTCGGTACTTC.

Many counts were recorded for this clonotype. This beta chain lies outside the target of a library built for alpha chains; its clone size means little. J is TRBJ2-1 and V is TRBV25-1; 12 nucleotides match TRBD2. With 6 bases clipped from V and 6 bases from J, the junction kept 6 bases outside the gene matches. Germline V gene sequence: CDR1 MGHDK, CDR2 SYGVNS. The CDR3 has 15 amino acids. CDR3 residues: CASRDPSGGGNEQFF. Here the CDR3 DNA reads TGTGCCAGCAGGGATCCTAGCGGGGGGGGCAATGAGCAGTTCTTC.

This clonotype was counted at least ten times. Being off target in a library aimed at alpha chains, this beta chain has a size of little meaning. The V and J genes are TRBV20-1 and TRBJ2-7, with D unresolved. The CDR3 has 9 residues. Trimming removed 6 bases at V and 4 bases at J, with 4 bases between. Per the germline V gene, CDR1 is DFQATT and CDR2 is SNEGSKA (reference sequence). The CDR3 DNA reads as TGCAGTGCAGAATACGAGCAGTACTTC. It yields the protein CSAEYEQYF.

There are many counts of this clonotype. This beta chain is a stray read from a library made for alpha chains; its abundance is not meaningful. Here the CDR3 DNA reads TGTGCCAGCAGTTTTGGACACCGGAACACTGAAGCTTTCTTT. This codes for CASSFGHRNTEAFF. The chain joins TRBV7-2 to TRBJ1-1; D is perhaps TRBD1 (5 bases). This CDR3 spans 14 amino acids. Trimming removed 6 bases at V and 1 base at J, with 12 bases between. CDR1 SGHTA and CDR2 FQGNSA come from the germline V gene.

This clonotype is medium-sized by share. This beta chain was picked up by a library intended for alpha chains and is off target, so its count carries little meaning. The chain couples TRBV6-1 to TRBJ2-3, with D possibly being TRBD1 or TRBD2 (5 bases each). The CDR3 loop spans 15 amino acids. Germline lookup yields CDR1 MNHNS and CDR2 SASEGT. The V end was cut by 2 bases, the J end by 2 bases, with 11 bases between. The CDR3 is CASSESWDHTDTQYF. The CDR3 DNA follows: TGTGCCAGCAGTGAAAGTTGGGACCACACAGATACGCAGTATTTT.

This clonotype is labeled as medium-sized. Little can be read into the size of this beta chain, an off-target read in a library designed for alpha chains. V and J are TRBV27 and TRBJ2-2; 13 bases agree with TRBD2. The germline V gene encodes CDR1 MNHEY and CDR2 SMNVEV (reference sequence). V dropped 9 bases and J dropped 6; count of bases not matched to a gene: 13. The CDR3 runs 17 residues. Written as DNA, the CDR3 is TGTGCCAGTCAGTCCCGGACTAGCGGGGGAAGGGCCGGGGAGCTGTTTTTT. This encodes CASQSRTSGGRAGELFF.